The source of this T cell receptor beta chain is a study of cytotoxic CD8 clonotypes in ibrutinib-treated CLL. Study information: Following treatment for a median about 12 months, range 6 to 36, response samples were then taken. Average yields of around 230,000 productive templates and 80,000 to 95,000 productive rearrangements characterized the samples. Points from the study as a whole: A difference in sampling times existed between sustained-remission and progressing patients.

In its sample, this clone was seen once. Its antigen is not known. CDR3 length: 14 amino acids. CDR1 and CDR2 (germline): MRHNA, SNTAGT. V was pared by 3 bases and J by 0 bases, with 6 bases between. Produced via immunoSEQ multiplex PCR; TCRdb's table is partial and in-frame only. The sample has approximately 190,000 clones, about three quarters seen once. The gene calls are TRBV6-4 and TRBJ2-1; D might be TRBD1 (6 bases). The sequence came from a human donor with chronic lymphocytic leukemia. Specimen: PBMCs, collected after 12 months of ibrutinib treatment. The CDR3 sequence: CASSEGGSYNEQFF. CDR3 coding DNA: TGTGCCAGCAGTGAAGGGGGCTCCTACAATGAGCAGTTCTTC.